This TCR beta chain derives from a study of T cells in localized non-small cell lung cancer. General study points: Heterogeneity is still possible, as just one tumor region was sequenced. Appearances in adjacent lung were noted for a median roughly 50 of the top 100 tumor clones. Clonality peaked in uninvolved adjacent lung rather than tumor.

The repertoire was sequenced with immunoSEQ multiplex PCR; TCRdb's copy has only in-frame clones and lacks some. The sample holds tens of thousands of clones; approximately 87% are singletons and the top ten take roughly 6.2%. Only a few counts were recorded for this clone. Its target is not known. This specimen consisted of PBMCs, obtained before any cancer treatment. This sequence was found in a man between 40 and 75 years old with stage II lung adenocarcinoma.

This CDR3 reads CASSSGSPYGYTF. The CDR3 nucleotides are TGTGCCAGCAGCTCGGGTTCGCCCTATGGCTACACCTTC. The chain recombines TRBV5-6 with TRBJ1-2; D gene ambiguous. The V gene lost 3 bases and the J gene lost 4 bases, with 10 bases spanning the gap. This CDR3 has 13 amino acids. Germline V gene lookup returns CDR1 SGHDT and CDR2 YYEEEE.